Below, one T cell receptor beta chain is given with its context. Antigen: not known. Clones were read by immunoSEQ multiplex PCR, and TCRdb kept only the in-frame ones, dropping some. Of roughly 36,000 clones in the sample, roughly 90% are singletons; the top ten hold about 6.6%. These data originate in a study of lymphopenia after photon versus proton radiotherapy. Study conclusions and caveats: Better survival with proton therapy was suggested as possible, not demonstrated. Relative stability marked proton patients; photon patients lost diversity and naive cells. Post-nadir diversity loss with photons came from oligoclonal expansion, particularly CD8+ Temra cells.

The CDR3 consists of 14 residues. The germline V gene has CDR1 MDHEN and CDR2 SYDVKM. The ends lost 5 bases at V and 4 bases at J; junction bases unmatched: 6. The sample in question was peripheral blood, obtained from a patient treated with photon-based radiotherapy. The origin of this receptor is a woman aged 45-60 years with pancreatic cancer. The chain recombines TRBV28 with TRBJ2-3, with 7 bases aligning to TRBD2. CDR3 sequence: CASSPPLAADTQYF. The CDR3, as DNA: TGTGCCAGCAGTCCCCCCCTAGCGGCAGATACGCAGTATTTT.